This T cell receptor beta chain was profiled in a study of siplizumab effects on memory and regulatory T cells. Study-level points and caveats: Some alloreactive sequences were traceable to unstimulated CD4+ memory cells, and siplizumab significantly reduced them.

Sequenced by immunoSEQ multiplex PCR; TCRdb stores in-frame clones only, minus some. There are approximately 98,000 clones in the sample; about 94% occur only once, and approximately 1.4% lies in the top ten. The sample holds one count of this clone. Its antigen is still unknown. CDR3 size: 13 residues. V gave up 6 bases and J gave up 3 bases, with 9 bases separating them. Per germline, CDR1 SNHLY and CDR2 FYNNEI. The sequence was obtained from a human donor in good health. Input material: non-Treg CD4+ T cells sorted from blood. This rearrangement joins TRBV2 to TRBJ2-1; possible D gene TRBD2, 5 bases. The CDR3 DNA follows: TGTGCCAGCAGGGACTTTCGCTACAATGAGCAGTTCTTC. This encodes CASRDFRYNEQFF.